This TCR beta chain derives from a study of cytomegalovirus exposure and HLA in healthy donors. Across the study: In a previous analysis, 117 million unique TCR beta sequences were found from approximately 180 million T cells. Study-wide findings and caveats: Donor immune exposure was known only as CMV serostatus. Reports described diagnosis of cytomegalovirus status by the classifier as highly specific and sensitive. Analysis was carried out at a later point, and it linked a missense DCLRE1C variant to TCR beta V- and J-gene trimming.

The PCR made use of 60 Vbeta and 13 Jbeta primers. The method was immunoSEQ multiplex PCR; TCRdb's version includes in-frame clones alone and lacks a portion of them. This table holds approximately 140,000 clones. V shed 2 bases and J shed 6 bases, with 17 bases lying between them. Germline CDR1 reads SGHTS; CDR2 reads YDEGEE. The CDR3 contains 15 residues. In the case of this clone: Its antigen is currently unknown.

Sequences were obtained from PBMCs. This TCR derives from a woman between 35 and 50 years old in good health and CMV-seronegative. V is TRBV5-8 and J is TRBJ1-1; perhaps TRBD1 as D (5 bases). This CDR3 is CASSFYTKAQAEAFF. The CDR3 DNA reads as TGTGCCAGCAGCTTTTATACCAAGGCACAGGCTGAAGCTTTCTTT. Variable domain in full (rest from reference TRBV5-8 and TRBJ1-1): EAGVTQSPTHLIKTRGQQATLRCSPISGHTSVYWYQQALGLGLQFLLWYDEGEERNRGNFPPRFSGRQFPNYSSELNVNALELEDSALYLCASSFYTKAQAEAFFGQGTRLTVV.